The rows below give T cell receptor beta chains drawn from one sample of a study of T cell changes during pregnancy in multiple sclerosis. TCRdb's copy holds only in-frame clones and misses some; the assay was immunoSEQ multiplex PCR. The sample has fewer than 150,000 clones; 90% to 96% are singletons. The source was peripheral blood, collected after pregnancy. The receptors were sampled from a female donor with multiple sclerosis, enrolled in a pregnancy study. The conserved cysteine and the conserved F or W are not part of the CDR3 here. Fields, in order: V gene, J gene, clone size, CDR3 protein. For some rows the clone size is stated as once, few or many, or as a class when expanded; others skip it.

TRBV5-1	TRBJ2-3	once	ASSLEQGLRDTQY
TRBV6-5	TRBJ2-7	NA	ASSYTSDGVNEQY
TRBV9	TRBJ2-7	NA	ASSVDHRPTYEQY
TRBV5-1	TRBJ1-2	once	ASSFVDRDFYGYT
TRBV7-9	TRBJ2-2	NA	ASSWSGIGELF
TRBV25-1	TRBJ1-5	NA	ASSATGQGQPQH
TRBV5-1	TRBJ2-1	NA	ASSVLAGEGGEQF
TRBV19	TRBJ2-1	NA	ASSIRTSGYNEQF
TRBV19	TRBJ2-3	NA	ASSIVQGADTQY
TRBV6-6	TRBJ2-7	NA	ASSYSRGGYEQY
TRBV5-4	TRBJ2-7	NA	ASSLGASGNQYEQY
TRBV7-6	TRBJ2-2	NA	ASREDRHPSSLNTGELF
TRBV7-2	TRBJ2-7	NA	ASSLAKQGYEQY
TRBV28	TRBJ2-1	NA	ASSSPGTSGSLLQF
TRBV5-1	TRBJ2-6	NA	AHPPDSGNSSGANVLT
TRBV5-1	TRBJ2-1	NA	ASSFDLVVYNEQF
TRBV2	TRBJ1-1	NA	ASTMDSWTEAF
TRBV28	TRBJ1-2	NA	ASRGSGGPYGYT
TRBV30	TRBJ2-7	NA	AWSVLGQGVY
TRBV19	TRBJ2-5	NA	ASSMGQGLETQY
TRBV2	TRBJ2-7	NA	ASRDNDSPYEQY
TRBV30	TRBJ1-4	NA	AWSVGPQQGWLRGKLF
TRBV27	TRBJ2-1	NA	ASRVRLADYNEQF
TRBV2	TRBJ2-6	NA	ASSGTGTSTGANVLT
TRBV2	TRBJ2-7	NA	ASRVRGSSYEQY
TRBV28	TRBJ1-5	NA	ASSFSTRWAPQH
TRBV5-1	TRBJ1-1	NA	ASSLGSDYTEAF
TRBV7-9	TRBJ1-1	once	ASSLEMAALEAF
TRBV27	TRBJ2-2	NA	ASSPSGGGTGELF
TRBV28	TRBJ1-1	NA	ASRGDRPLSEAF
TRBV6-5	TRBJ1-3	NA	ASSRQLLEGNTIY
TRBV11-2	TRBJ1-1	NA	ASSLRALNTEAF
TRBV7-8	TRBJ2-2	NA	ASSWGLAFANTGELF
TRBV6-4	TRBJ2-1	NA	ASADNLYNEQF
TRBV7-2	TRBJ2-3	NA	ASSFGGGGTDTQY
TRBV7-9	TRBJ2-3	NA	ASSGGSDTQY
TRBV5-1	TRBJ1-4	NA	ASSLWGPGTVNEKLF
TRBV5-4	TRBJ2-1	NA	ASSFKGLAGRDEQF
TRBV28	TRBJ2-7	NA	ASSLGLAGDYEQY
TRBV27	TRBJ2-1	NA	ASSPLGLAGYNEQF
TRBV5-4	TRBJ2-7	NA	ASSLQGSYEQY
TRBV7-9	TRBJ2-1	NA	ASSLLAVPSYNEQF
TRBV6-6	TRBJ2-5	NA	ASSSTLGGQETQY
TRBV7-8	TRBJ2-2	NA	ASSLRDRGPLDTGELF
TRBV9	TRBJ2-5	NA	ASSGIGQGPPGTQY
TRBV28	TRBJ2-7	NA	ASSLRTENYEQY
TRBV10-3	TRBJ1-1	once	AIRATGRDTEAF
TRBV14	TRBJ2-1	NA	ASSMRGLAGVEQF
TRBV28	TRBJ2-7	NA	ASRTGTLLSYEQY
TRBV5-6	TRBJ2-7	NA	ASSGRKTSGLEEQY
TRBV27	TRBJ2-1	NA	ASSPRALAGGLYNEQF
TRBV27	TRBJ1-1	NA	ASSEDAGMNTEAF
TRBV28	TRBJ2-1	NA	ATFLEGQYNEQF
TRBV5-1	TRBJ2-7	NA	ASSPPLSGRVYEQY
TRBV10-3	TRBJ2-5	NA	AISETRTSGYQETQY
TRBV27	TRBJ2-1	NA	ASSLYAGDTYNEQF
TRBV28	TRBJ1-2	NA	ASSFTGSVYGYT